The 32 T cell receptor beta chains below all came from one sample that was sequenced in a study of beta chain features in type 1 diabetes (dated by TCRdb to 2016 to 2019). What the research found in general, with its limitations: Type 1 diabetes patients showed a moderate but significant shortening of TCRB CDR3 length in all four CD4+ subsets.

These TCRs are of unknown antigen specificity. The library was built by means of the immunoSEQ multiplex PCR assay. The High Capacity cDNA Reverse Transcription Kit was used to reverse transcribe all of the isolated RNA, meaning that expressed TCRB transcripts were what got sequenced. The table comes from immuneACCESS by way of TCRdb, which keeps in-frame sequences with V and J called. Part of the clones is missing from these tables; in studies checked, under half for an unresolved V gene and the rest for unknown reasons. The sample records 300,000 to 400,000 clones, roughly 14% of which are singletons. The ten most abundant clones make up over 0.014% of the sample. The sequenced material came from naive CD4+ T cells from blood. This specimen's cell subset or site label, interpreted: true naive CD4+ T cells. Receptor source: a woman under 30 with type 1 diabetes.

The chain couples TRBV7-8 to TRBJ1-2; D is unclear. Germline values: CDR1 SGHVS, CDR2 FQNEAQ. The CDR3 is 13 residues long. V lost 1 base and J lost 9, with 12 bases in between. CDR3 nucleotides: TGTGCCAGCAGCTTAGGCCCCCCTATGAGCTACACCTTC. Translated: CASSLGPPMSYTF.

The chain carries TRBV30 and TRBJ2-7; the D gene is possibly TRBD1 (6 bases). Per germline, CDR1 GTSNPN and CDR2 SVGIG (reference sequence). V lost 0 bases, J lost 5 bases, and 20 bases lay in between. CDR3 length: 16 residues. The CDR3 DNA reads as TGTGCCTGGAGTGTACCGGGTGGGGGCATAGGCCACGAGCAGTACTTC. As protein: CAWSVPGGGIGHEQYF. The whole variable domain, remainder taken from reference TRBV30 and TRBJ2-7, is SQTIHQWPATLVQPVGSPLSLECTVEGTSNPNLYWYRQAAGRGLQLLFYSVGIGQISSEVPQNLSASRPQDRQFILSSKKLLLSDSGFYLCAWSVPGGGIGHEQYFGPGTRLTVT.

The rearrangement links TRBV7-2 to TRBJ2-5; 7 bases are shared with TRBD2. Germline CDR1 reads SGHTA; CDR2 reads FQGNSA. Trimming cost V 5 bases and J 5 bases; bases outside gene matches: 23. The CDR3 runs to 19 residues. CDR3 sequence: CASSPPRGGSWFVGETQYF. The CDR3 nucleotides read TGTGCCAGCAGCCCCCCACGAGGCGGGAGTTGGTTTGTGGGGGAGACCCAGTACTTC.

This clone was observed at least ten times. This sequence joins TRBV5-4 and TRBJ2-1; D remains ambiguous. The germline V gene encodes CDR1 SGHNT and CDR2 YYREEE (reference sequence). CDR3 length: 12 residues. V lost 0 bases to trimming and J lost 5 bases, with 3 bases between them. The CDR3 bases are TGTGCCAGCAGCTTGGATAACAATGAGCAGTTCTTC. This translates into CASSLDNNEQFF.

The chain couples TRBV5-1 to TRBJ2-1; 8 nucleotides match TRBD1. The CDR3 contains 15 residues. V shed 4 bases, J shed 5 bases, and the junction held 8 bases outside the gene matches. Germline CDR1 is SGHRS and CDR2 is YFSETQ. CDR3 residues: CASSLGDRHDNEQFF. DNA of the CDR3: TGCGCCAGCAGCCTTGGGGACAGGCACGACAATGAGCAGTTCTTC.

This clone was observed a few times. V and J are TRBV7-9 and TRBJ2-7; TRBD2 agrees at 11 bases. The V segment lost 1 base and the J segment 7 bases; nucleotides outside the gene matches: 6. The CDR3 is 15 amino acids. The germline V gene has CDR1 SEHNR and CDR2 FQNEAQ (reference sequence). Written as DNA, the CDR3 is TGTGCCAGCAGCTTAGGACTAGCGGGACGAGGGGAGCAGTACTTC. Translation: CASSLGLAGRGEQYF.

This clone was counted only a few times. The chain joins TRBV2 to TRBJ2-1, with a possible D match to TRBD1 (6 bases). The CDR3 extends over 14 amino acids. V shed 5 bases and J shed 0 bases, with 8 bases lying between them. Looked up from germline, CDR1 is SNHLY and CDR2 is FYNNEI. The CDR3, as DNA: TGTGCCAGCAGTACACAGGGCTCCTACAATGAGCAGTTCTTC. Protein: CASSTQGSYNEQFF.

The chain uses TRBV2 and TRBJ2-4, with a tentative D call TRBD1 (6 bases). The germline V gene has CDR1 SNHLY and CDR2 FYNNEI. The CDR3 loop spans 13 amino acids. Trimming removed 4 bases at V and 6 bases at J, with 10 bases between. The chain's CDR3 is CASSVGQINIQYF. CDR3 nucleotides: TGTGCCAGCAGTGTCGGACAGATAAACATTCAGTACTTC. Complete variable domain (other parts from reference TRBV2 and TRBJ2-4): EPEVTQTPSHQVTQMGQEVILRCVPISNHLYFYWYRQILGQKVEFLVSFYNNEISEKSEIFDDQFSVERPDGSNFTLKIRSTKLEDSAMYFCASSVGQINIQYFGAGTRLSVL.

A few counts support this clone. This rearrangement joins TRBV13 to TRBJ1-2; 8 bases align to TRBD1. This CDR3 region has 16 residues. The V gene end was trimmed by 0 bases and the J gene end by 8 bases; junction bases not matched to a gene: 11. Germline-derived CDR1 and CDR2 are PRHDT and FYEKMQ (reference sequence). The CDR3 DNA follows: TGTGCCAGCAGCTTAGGCCTCACAGGGGGAAAGGAGGGCTACACCTTC. It encodes CASSLGLTGGKEGYTF.

This chain connects TRBV30 to TRBJ2-3; D is perhaps TRBD2 (6 bases). Germline V gives CDR1 GTSNPN, CDR2 SVGIG (reference sequence). Trimming shortened V by 8 bases and J by 2 bases, and 14 bases separated the two germline ends. This CDR3 contains 13 residues. The chain's CDR3 is CATRGDSTDTQYF. The DNA of the CDR3 is TGTGCCACACGAGGGGACTCCACAGATACGCAGTATTTT.

This clone has a handful of counts. The rearrangement joins TRBV27 to TRBJ2-1; D is undetermined. The V gene lost 9 bases and the J gene lost 10 bases, with 10 bases spanning the gap. Per the germline V gene, CDR1 is MNHEY and CDR2 is SMNVEV (reference sequence). The CDR3 length is 10 residues. CDR3 protein: CARPKREQFF. The CDR3 region has the DNA TGTGCCAGACCTAAACGGGAGCAGTTCTTC.

The chain has TRBV25-1 and TRBJ1-2; maybe TRBD1 (5 bases). V lost 1 base, J lost 7 bases, and 19 bases lay in between. Germline-derived CDR1 and CDR2 are MGHDK and SYGVNS. This CDR3 contains 16 residues. This CDR3 is CASSELVGGLAGGYTF. CDR3 DNA: TGTGCCAGCAGTGAATTGGTGGGGGGACTTGCTGGTGGCTACACCTTC.

The rearrangement joins TRBV2 to TRBJ2-7; 11 bases are shared with TRBD1. With 2 bases clipped from V and 4 bases from J, the junction kept 1 base outside the gene matches. The CDR3 is 14 residues long. Germline V gene lookup returns CDR1 SNHLY and CDR2 FYNNEI. The CDR3 region is CASSERDRGYEQYF. Written as DNA, the CDR3 is TGTGCCAGCAGTGAACGGGACAGGGGGTACGAGCAGTACTTC.

This chain joins TRBV4-3 and TRBJ2-6; 11 positions agree with TRBD2. Germline CDR1 LGHNA, CDR2 YSLEER. The CDR3 is 19 amino acids. The V and J ends lost 0 bases and 0 bases, in that order; junction bases with no gene match: 4. This CDR3 is CASSQDRLAGISGANVLTF. The CDR3 nucleotides are TGCGCCAGCAGCCAAGATAGACTAGCGGGAATCTCTGGGGCCAACGTCCTGACTTTC.

This clone appeared a few times. The chain recombines TRBV30 with TRBJ2-5, with TRBD2 as a possible D gene (5 bases). This CDR3 spans 12 amino acids. CDR1 and CDR2 (germline): GTSNPN, SVGIG (reference sequence). V was shortened by 2 bases and J by 3 bases, with 7 bases between the two germline ends. The CDR3 sequence: CAWSQAEETQYF. For the CDR3, the DNA is TGTGCCTGGAGTCAAGCGGAAGAGACCCAGTACTTC.

This chain joins TRBV7-2 and TRBJ2-3; 13 positions match TRBD2. The CDR3 loop spans 15 amino acids. Trimming took 3 bases from V and 6 from J; bases not matched to a gene: 3. Germline loops: CDR1 SGHTA, CDR2 FQGNSA. CDR3 nucleotides: TGTGCCAGCAGCTTCCGGACTAGCGGGAGCGATACGCAGTATTTT. As protein: CASSFRTSGSDTQYF.

This clone was observed a few times. V is TRBV30 and J is TRBJ1-1; 9 bases line up with TRBD1. Per germline, CDR1 GTSNPN and CDR2 SVGIG (reference sequence). Trimming cost V 8 bases and J 4 bases; bases outside gene matches: 8. The CDR3 consists of 13 residues. CDR3 in DNA: TGTGCCAGAACACAGGGGGCCGGCACTGAAGCTTTCTTT. Translated, it gives CARTQGAGTEAFF. Using reference TRBV30 and TRBJ1-1 for the parts outside the CDR3, the full variable domain is SQTIHQWPATLVQPVGSPLSLECTVEGTSNPNLYWYRQAAGRGLQLLFYSVGIGQISSEVPQNLSASRPQDRQFILSSKKLLLSDSGFYLCARTQGAGTEAFFGQGTRLTVV.

This clone was counted a few times. The chain employs TRBV5-1 and TRBJ2-2, with TRBD1 identical over 12 bases. Looked up from germline, CDR1 is SGHRS and CDR2 is YFSETQ. V was pared by 4 bases and J by 5 bases, with 12 bases of the junction left unmatched. The CDR3 runs to 18 residues. This CDR3 is CASSPSRDRGRGTGELFF. CDR3 bases: TGCGCCAGCAGCCCTTCCCGGGACAGGGGGCGCGGGACCGGGGAGCTGTTTTTT.

This clone was observed a few times. V is TRBV7-9 and J is TRBJ2-5; D call uncertain. This CDR3 comprises 13 residues. CDR1 is SEHNR and CDR2 is FQNEAQ in the germline V gene (reference sequence). Trimming pared 5 bases from V and 1 base from J, leaving 8 bases between. Written as DNA, the CDR3 is TGTGCCAGCAGCCTCGGGTCCCAAGAGACCCAGTACTTC. This translates into CASSLGSQETQYF.

This clone came up a few times. The V gene is TRBV28, the J gene TRBJ2-1; 8 bases map to TRBD2. CDR1 MDHEN and CDR2 SYDVKM come from the germline V gene. Unmatched junction bases numbered 9, after V lost 7 bases and J lost 7 bases. The CDR3 runs 14 residues. Written as DNA, the CDR3 is TGTGCCAGCATTCGACCGGGGACTAGTAATGAGCAGTTCTTC. Encoded protein: CASIRPGTSNEQFF.

This clone has just a few counts. V and J are TRBV7-2 and TRBJ2-5; TRBD2 matches 7 bases. Per the germline V gene, CDR1 is SGHTA and CDR2 is FQGNSA. Trimming at V came to 5 bases and at J to 5 bases, leaving 5 bases not matched to a gene. The CDR3 consists of 13 residues. The CDR3 reads CASSRDYGETQYF. CDR3 in DNA: TGTGCCAGCAGCCGGGACTACGGGGAGACCCAGTACTTC. The variable domain in full, with the rest retrieved from reference TRBV7-2 and TRBJ2-5, is GAGVSQSPSNKVTEKGKDVELRCDPISGHTALYWYRQSLGQGLEFLIYFQGNSAPDKSGLPSDRFSAERTGGSVSTLTIQRTQQEDSAVYLCASSRDYGETQYFGPGTRLLVL.

The chain combines TRBV27 with TRBJ2-4; D is undetermined. From germline, CDR1 is MNHEY and CDR2 SMNVEV (reference sequence). Trimming stripped 2 bases from V and 7 bases from J, with 6 bases between. CDR3 length: 12 amino acids. The CDR3, as DNA: TGTGCCAGCAGTTTAACGGGTAACATTCAGTACTTC. Translated, it gives CASSLTGNIQYF.

This clone was seen more than once but under ten times. The CDR3 spells CASSLTTGGGNEQFF. The CDR3 DNA follows: TGTGCCAGCAGCTTAACCACGGGGGGGGGCAATGAGCAGTTCTTC. This chain connects TRBV7-2 to TRBJ2-1; TRBD2 agrees at 8 bases. The ends lost 2 bases at V and 6 bases at J; junction bases unmatched: 6. This CDR3 is built from 15 residues. Germline V gene sequence: CDR1 SGHTA, CDR2 FQGNSA.

The chain's CDR3 is CASSLVAGSYNEQFF. The CDR3 DNA follows: TGTGCCAGCAGCTTAGTTGCGGGTTCCTACAATGAGCAGTTCTTC. This rearrangement joins TRBV7-9 to TRBJ2-1; TRBD2 might be the D (5 bases). CDR1 is SEHNR and CDR2 is FQNEAQ in the germline V gene (reference sequence). The germline V and J ends were trimmed by 1 base and 1 base, with 8 bases remaining between them. This CDR3 has 15 residues. Full variable domain (remainder filled in from reference TRBV7-9 and TRBJ2-1): DTGVSQNPRHKITKRGQNVTFRCDPISEHNRLYWYRQTLGQGPEFLTYFQNEAQLEKSRLLSDRFSAERPKGSFSTLEIQRTEQGDSAMYLCASSLVAGSYNEQFFGPGTRLTVL.

There are a few counts of this clone. This chain joins TRBV9 and TRBJ1-5; D is unresolved. The CDR3 runs to 13 residues. Deletions cut 1 base from V and 7 bases from J, with 9 bases between. CDR1 is SGDLS, CDR2 YYNGEE, per germline. In nucleotides, the CDR3 is TGTGCCAGCAGCGTAAGAGGTGACCAGCCCCAGCATTTT. As protein: CASSVRGDQPQHF.

The chain links TRBV10-3 to TRBJ1-3; the D is unclear. The CDR3 runs to 15 residues. Trimming removed 4 bases at V and 0 bases at J, with 10 bases between. The germline gives CDR1 ENHRY, CDR2 SYGVKD. The CDR3 region is CAISGRFRSGNTIYF. In DNA form, the CDR3 reads TGTGCCATCAGTGGGCGGTTTCGCTCTGGAAACACCATATATTTT.

This clone occurred a few times. The chain uses TRBV30 and TRBJ2-7, with TRBD1 matching over 9 bases. The germline V gene encodes CDR1 GTSNPN and CDR2 SVGIG (reference sequence). The CDR3 length is 15 residues. The junction had 6 bases not matched to a gene; V was cut back by 0 bases and J by 3 bases. The CDR3 DNA is TGTGCCTGGAGTGTTCGGGACAGGGTGAACTACGAGCAGTACTTC. Protein product: CAWSVRDRVNYEQYF.

The chain recombines TRBV5-4 with TRBJ2-7; D is perhaps TRBD2 (7 bases). There are 14 residues in the CDR3. CDR1 is SGHNT and CDR2 is YYREEE in the germline V gene (reference sequence). The V end was cut by 2 bases, the J end by 4 bases, with 13 bases between. The CDR3 here is CASSLKGRGYEQYV. CDR3 coding DNA: TGTGCCAGCAGCTTAAAGGGGAGGGGGTACGAGCAGTACGTC.

The chain employs TRBV18 and TRBJ2-7, with 7 bases lining up with TRBD2. This CDR3 contains 13 residues. Germline CDR1 is KGHSH and CDR2 is LQKENI. The CDR3 DNA reads as TGTGCCAGCTCACCGCGGGAGTCCTCCGAGCAGTACGTC. This codes for CASSPRESSEQYV.

The chain carries TRBV5-4 and TRBJ2-5; 13 positions agree with TRBD2. V lost 1 base and J lost 1; bases outside the gene matches: 1. CDR1 and CDR2 (germline): SGHNT, YYREEE (reference sequence). The CDR3 totals 16 residues. CDR3 sequence (DNA): TGTGCCAGCAGCTTGAGGACTAGCGGGAGCCAAGAGACCCAGTACTTC. Residues: CASSLRTSGSQETQYF.

This clone occurred a few times. This rearrangement joins TRBV28 to TRBJ2-3; 10 bases match TRBD1. Germline lookup yields CDR1 MDHEN and CDR2 SYDVKM. The CDR3 extends over 14 amino acids. J lost 3 bases, V lost 8 bases, and 5 bases had no gene match. The CDR3 region is CASLRDRGTDTQYF. The CDR3 region has the DNA TGTGCCAGCCTCCGGGACAGGGGAACAGATACGCAGTATTTT.

This clone was detected only a few times. J is TRBJ1-2 and V is TRBV28; TRBD1 is a possible D gene (5 bases). There are 13 residues in the CDR3. Trimming cost V 7 bases and J 2 bases, with 11 bases left between them. The V gene's germline CDR1 is MDHEN and CDR2 SYDVKM. Written as DNA, the CDR3 is TGTGCCAGCATGGGGGGGACGAACTATGGCTACACCTTC. Amino acid sequence: CASMGGTNYGYTF.